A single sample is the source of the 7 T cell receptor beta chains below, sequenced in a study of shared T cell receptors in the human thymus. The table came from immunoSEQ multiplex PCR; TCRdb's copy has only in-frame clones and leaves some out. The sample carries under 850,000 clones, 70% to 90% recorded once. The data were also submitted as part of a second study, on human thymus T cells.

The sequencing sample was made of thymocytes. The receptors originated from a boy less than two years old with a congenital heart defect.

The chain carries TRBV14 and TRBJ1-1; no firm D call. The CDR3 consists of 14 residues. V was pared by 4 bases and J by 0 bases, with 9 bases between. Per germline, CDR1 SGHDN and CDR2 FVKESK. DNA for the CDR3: TGTGCCAGCAGCCCTGGGAGAATGAACACTGAAGCTTTCTTT. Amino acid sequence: CASSPGRMNTEAFF.

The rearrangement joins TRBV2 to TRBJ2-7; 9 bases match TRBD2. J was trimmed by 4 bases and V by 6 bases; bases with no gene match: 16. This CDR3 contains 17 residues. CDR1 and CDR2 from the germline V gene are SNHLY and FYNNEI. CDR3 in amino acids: CASRHRISGSFVYEQYF. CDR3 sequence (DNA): TGTGCCAGCAGACATAGAATTAGCGGGAGCTTCGTGTACGAGCAGTACTTC.

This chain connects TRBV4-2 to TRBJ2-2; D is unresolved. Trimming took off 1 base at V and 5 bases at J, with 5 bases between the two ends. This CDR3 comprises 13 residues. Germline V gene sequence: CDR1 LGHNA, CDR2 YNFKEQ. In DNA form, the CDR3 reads TGTGCCAGCAGCCAAGCTCGGACCGGGGAGCTGTTTTTT. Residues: CASSQARTGELFF.

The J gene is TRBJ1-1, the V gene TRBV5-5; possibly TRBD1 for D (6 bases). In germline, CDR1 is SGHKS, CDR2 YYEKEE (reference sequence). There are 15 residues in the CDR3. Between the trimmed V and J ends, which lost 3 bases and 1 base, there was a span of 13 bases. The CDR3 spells CASSWDGGGNTEAFF. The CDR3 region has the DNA TGTGCCAGCAGCTGGGATGGGGGCGGGAACACTGAAGCTTTCTTT. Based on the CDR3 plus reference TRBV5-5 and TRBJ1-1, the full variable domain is DAGVTQSPTHLIKTRGQQVTLRCSPISGHKSVSWYQQVLGQGPQFIFQYYEKEERGRGNFPDRFSARQFPNYSSELNVNALLLGDSALYLCASSWDGGGNTEAFFGQGTRLTVV.

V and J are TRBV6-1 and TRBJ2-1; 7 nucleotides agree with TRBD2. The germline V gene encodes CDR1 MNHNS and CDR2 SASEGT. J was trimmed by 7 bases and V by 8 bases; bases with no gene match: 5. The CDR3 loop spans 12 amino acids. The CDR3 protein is CASWRERNEQFF. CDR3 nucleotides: TGTGCCAGCTGGCGGGAGCGGAATGAGCAGTTCTTC.

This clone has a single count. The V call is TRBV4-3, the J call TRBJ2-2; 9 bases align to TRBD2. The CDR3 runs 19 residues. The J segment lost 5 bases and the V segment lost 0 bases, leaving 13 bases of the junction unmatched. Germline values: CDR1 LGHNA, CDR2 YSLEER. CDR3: CASSQEKGGIAGETGELFF. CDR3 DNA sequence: TGCGCCAGCAGCCAAGAGAAGGGCGGGATAGCGGGAGAGACCGGGGAGCTGTTTTTT.

CDR3 protein: CASSDETSGPKDQETQYF. In DNA form, the CDR3 reads TGTGCCAGCAGCGACGAGACTAGCGGGCCAAAAGACCAAGAGACCCAGTACTTC. V and J are TRBV9 and TRBJ2-5, with TRBD2 matching over 10 bases. Trimming at V came to 3 bases and at J to 0 bases, leaving 11 bases not matched to a gene. Germline V gene data show CDR1 as SGDLS and CDR2 as YYNGEE. CDR3 length equals 18 residues.